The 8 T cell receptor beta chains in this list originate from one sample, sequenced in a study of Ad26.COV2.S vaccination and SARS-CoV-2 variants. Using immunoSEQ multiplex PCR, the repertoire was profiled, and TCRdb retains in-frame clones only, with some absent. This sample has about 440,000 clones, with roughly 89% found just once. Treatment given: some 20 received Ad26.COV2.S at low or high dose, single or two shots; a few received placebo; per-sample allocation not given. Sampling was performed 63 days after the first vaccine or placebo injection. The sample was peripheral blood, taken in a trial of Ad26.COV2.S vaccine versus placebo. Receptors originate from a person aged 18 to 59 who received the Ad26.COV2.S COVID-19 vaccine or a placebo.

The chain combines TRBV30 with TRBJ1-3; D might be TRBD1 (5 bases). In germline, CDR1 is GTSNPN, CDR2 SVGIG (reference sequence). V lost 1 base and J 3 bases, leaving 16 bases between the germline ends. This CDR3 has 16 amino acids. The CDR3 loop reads CAWSGGTASIGNTIYF. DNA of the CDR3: TGTGCCTGGAGTGGAGGGACCGCCTCTATTGGAAACACCATATATTTT.

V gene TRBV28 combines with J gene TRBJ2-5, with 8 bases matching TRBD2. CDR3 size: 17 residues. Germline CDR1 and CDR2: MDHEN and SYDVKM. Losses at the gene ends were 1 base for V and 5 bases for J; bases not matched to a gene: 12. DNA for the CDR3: TGTGCCAGCAGTTTATCGCTTGGGCCAGCGGGAGCGGAGACCCAGTACTTC. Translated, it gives CASSLSLGPAGAETQYF. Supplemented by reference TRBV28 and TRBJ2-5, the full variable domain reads DVKVTQSSRYLVKRTGEKVFLECVQDMDHENMFWYRQDPGLGLRLIYFSYDVKMKEKGDIPEGYSVSREKKERFSLILESASTNQTSMYLCASSLSLGPAGAETQYFGPGTRLLVL.

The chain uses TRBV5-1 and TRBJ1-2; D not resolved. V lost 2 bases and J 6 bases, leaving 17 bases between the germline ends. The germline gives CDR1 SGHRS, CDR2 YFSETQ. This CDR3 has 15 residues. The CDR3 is CASSLRSPTGDGYTF. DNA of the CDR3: TGCGCCAGCAGCTTAAGGTCCCCGACTGGCGATGGCTACACCTTC.

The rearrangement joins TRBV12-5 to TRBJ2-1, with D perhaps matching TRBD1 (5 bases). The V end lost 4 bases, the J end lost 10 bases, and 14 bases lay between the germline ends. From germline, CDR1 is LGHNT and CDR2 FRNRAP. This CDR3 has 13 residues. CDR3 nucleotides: TGTGCTAGTGGTTATGGCGCCGACAGAGAGCAGTTCTTC. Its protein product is CASGYGADREQFF.

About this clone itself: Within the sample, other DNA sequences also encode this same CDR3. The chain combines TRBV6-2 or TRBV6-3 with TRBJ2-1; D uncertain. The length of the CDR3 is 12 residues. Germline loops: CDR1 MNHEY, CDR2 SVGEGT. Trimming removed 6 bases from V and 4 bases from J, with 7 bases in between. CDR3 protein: CASSRDYNEQFF. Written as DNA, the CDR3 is TGTGCCAGCAGCCGCGATTACAATGAGCAGTTCTTC.

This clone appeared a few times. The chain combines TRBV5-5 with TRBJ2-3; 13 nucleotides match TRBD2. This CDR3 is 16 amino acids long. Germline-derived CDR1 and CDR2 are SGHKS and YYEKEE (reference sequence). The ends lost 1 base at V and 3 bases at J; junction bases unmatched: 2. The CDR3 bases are TGTGCCAGCAGCTTGACTAGCGGGAGGGCGACAGATACGCAGTATTTT. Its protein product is CASSLTSGRATDTQYF. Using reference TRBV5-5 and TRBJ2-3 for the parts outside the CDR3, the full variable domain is DAGVTQSPTHLIKTRGQQVTLRCSPISGHKSVSWYQQVLGQGPQFIFQYYEKEERGRGNFPDRFSARQFPNYSSELNVNALLLGDSALYLCASSLTSGRATDTQYFGPGTRLTVL.

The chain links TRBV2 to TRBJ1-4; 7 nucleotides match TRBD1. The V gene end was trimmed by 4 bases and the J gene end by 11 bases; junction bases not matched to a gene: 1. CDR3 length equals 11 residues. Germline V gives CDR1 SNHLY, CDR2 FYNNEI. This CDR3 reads CASSVGQKLFF. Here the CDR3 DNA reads TGTGCCAGCAGTGTGGGACAGAAACTGTTTTTT.

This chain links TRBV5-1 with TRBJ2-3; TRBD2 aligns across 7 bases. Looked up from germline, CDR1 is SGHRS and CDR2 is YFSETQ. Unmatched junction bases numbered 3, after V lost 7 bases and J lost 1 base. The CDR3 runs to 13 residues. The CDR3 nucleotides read TGCGCCAGCGGGGACTACGGCACAGATACGCAGTATTTT. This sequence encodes CASGDYGTDTQYF. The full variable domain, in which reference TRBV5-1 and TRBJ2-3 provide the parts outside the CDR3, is KAGVTQTPRYLIKTRGQQVTLSCSPISGHRSVSWYQQTPGQGLQFLFEYFSETQRNKGNFPGRFSGRQFSNSRSEMNVSTLELGDSALYLCASGDYGTDTQYFGPGTRLTVL.